This entry lists 18 T cell receptor beta chains sequenced from one sample in a study of vaccination and CD4 T cells after COVID-19. Via MiXCR, TCRdb re-called the PCR reads, giving one row per CDR3 protein. The top ten clones hold 0.8% to 1.2% of a sample with 20,000 to 30,000 distinct CDR3 sequences, 51% of them seen once. The sequencing here drew on CD4+ T cells from blood, taken before SARS-CoV-2 vaccination. These TCRs come from a human donor who had recovered from COVID-19.

This clonotype was counted a few times. This chain links TRBV6-5 with TRBJ1-5; 10 bases map to TRBD1. After removal of 2 bases from V and 9 bases from J, the junction contained 4 bases not matched to a gene. The CDR3 is 14 residues long. The germline V gene encodes CDR1 MNHEY and CDR2 SVGAGI. The CDR3 protein is CASSYGQGGTPQHF. The CDR3 DNA follows: TGTGCCAGCAGTTACGGACAGGGGGGAACGCCCCAGCATTTT.

This clonotype appeared a few times. The rearrangement links TRBV19 to TRBJ2-5, with TRBD1 matching over 11 bases. Germline lookup yields CDR1 LNHDA and CDR2 SQIVND (reference sequence). J lost 2 bases, V lost 3 bases, and 5 bases had no gene match. The CDR3 totals 16 residues. CDR3 region: CASSMWTGGLQETQYF. CDR3 in DNA: TGTGCCAGTAGTATGTGGACAGGGGGCTTGCAAGAGACCCAGTACTTC.

The rearrangement uses TRBV6-1 and TRBJ2-2; TRBD2 agrees at 9 bases. This CDR3 comprises 14 residues. CDR1 is MNHNS, CDR2 SASEGT, per germline. The V gene end was trimmed by 6 bases and the J gene end by 6 bases; junction bases not matched to a gene: 5. The CDR3 region is CASRSGRPAGELFF. CDR3 bases: TGTGCCAGCAGGAGCGGGAGGCCAGCCGGGGAGCTGTTTTTT.

This chain uses TRBV19 with TRBJ2-2; 7 nucleotides agree with TRBD2. The length of the CDR3 is 16 residues. Germline-derived CDR1 and CDR2 are LNHDA and SQIVND (reference sequence). Trimming cost V 6 bases and J 2 bases; bases outside gene matches: 9. The CDR3 here is CASRPASGGNTGELFF. The CDR3 DNA sequence: TGTGCCAGTAGACCTGCTAGCGGAGGAAACACCGGGGAGCTGTTTTTT. The variable domain in full, with the rest retrieved from reference TRBV19 and TRBJ2-2, is DGGITQSPKYLFRKEGQNVTLSCEQNLNHDAMYWYRQDPGQGLRLIYYSQIVNDFQKGDIAEGYSVSREKKESFPLTVTSAQKNPTAFYLCASRPASGGNTGELFFGEGSRLTVL.

The chain links TRBV7-8 to TRBJ2-2, with 12 bases matching TRBD2. Germline lookup yields CDR1 SGHVS and CDR2 FQNEAQ. Germline trimming cut 4 bases from V and 7 bases from J; bases unmatched to any gene: 7. The CDR3 loop spans 16 amino acids. CDR3 region: CASSYRLAGVNGELFF. CDR3 bases: TGTGCCAGCAGCTACAGACTAGCGGGAGTGAACGGGGAGCTGTTTTTT.

The chain uses TRBV6-1 and TRBJ2-1; 8 bases agree with TRBD2. With 5 bases clipped from V and 4 bases from J, the junction kept 7 bases outside the gene matches. This CDR3 has 15 residues. The germline CDR1 and CDR2 sequences are MNHNS and SASEGT. The DNA of the CDR3 is TGTGCCAGCAGTCGGACTAGCAGTAGTTACAATGAGCAGTTCTTC. This codes for CASSRTSSSYNEQFF.

The rearrangement uses TRBV20-1 and TRBJ1-5; tentative D call: TRBD1 (5 bases). V was clipped by 0 bases and J by 5 bases, with 23 bases between them. The CDR3 contains 18 residues. Germline-derived CDR1 and CDR2 are DFQATT and SNEGSKA (reference sequence). The CDR3: CSARDTRGGGRVDQPQHF. The CDR3 DNA is TGCAGTGCTAGAGATACGAGGGGAGGCGGCCGGGTCGATCAGCCCCAGCATTTT.

This sequence joins TRBV28 and TRBJ1-1; weak D call: TRBD1 (5 bases). The CDR3 is made up of 13 amino acids. V was clipped by 7 bases and J by 1 base, with 10 bases between them. Germline V gives CDR1 MDHEN, CDR2 SYDVKM. The chain's CDR3 is CASTHGGNTEAFF. For the CDR3, the DNA is TGTGCCAGCACACACGGGGGGAACACTGAAGCTTTCTTT.

This sequence joins TRBV11-2 and TRBJ2-5, with 10 bases lining up with TRBD1. Germline V gene lookup returns CDR1 SGHAT and CDR2 FQNNGV. Losses at the gene ends were 5 bases for V and 5 bases for J; bases not matched to a gene: 11. The CDR3 has 16 residues. CDR3 bases: TGTGCCAGCAGCGCTATGGTGGGACAGGGGATTGAGACCCAGTACTTC. Amino acids: CASSAMVGQGIETQYF.

The chain is built from TRBV27 and TRBJ2-2, with TRBD2 identical over 15 bases. The germline gives CDR1 MNHEY, CDR2 SMNVEV (reference sequence). V trimming: 0 bases; J trimming: 3 bases; junction bases outside the gene matches: 2. This CDR3 is built from 18 residues. This CDR3 is CASSLSGLAGGYTGELFF. DNA for the CDR3: TGTGCCAGCAGTTTATCAGGACTAGCGGGAGGGTACACCGGGGAGCTGTTTTTT.

The chain uses TRBV7-2 and TRBJ1-1, with 8 bases that match TRBD1. Losses at the gene ends were 5 bases for V and 6 bases for J; bases not matched to a gene: 17. CDR3 length equals 17 residues. CDR1 is SGHTA and CDR2 is FQGNSA in the germline V gene. In DNA, the CDR3 is TGTGCCAGCAGCCCGCGACAGGGGATTTCTTCCGGCCCTGAAGCTTTCTTT. Residues: CASSPRQGISSGPEAFF.

The J gene is TRBJ2-6, the V gene TRBV28, with D maybe TRBD1 (5 bases). The CDR3 runs 15 residues. Germline V gene lookup returns CDR1 MDHEN and CDR2 SYDVKM. Trimming stripped 8 bases from V and 2 bases from J, with 13 bases between. CDR3 sequence (DNA): TGTGCCAGCTCCTTCGCGGACACTGGGGCCAACGTCCTGACTTTC. Translated: CASSFADTGANVLTF.

The chain uses TRBV24-1 and TRBJ2-1, with 9 positions matching TRBD2. Germline loops: CDR1 KGHDR, CDR2 SFDVKD. The V gene end was trimmed by 4 bases and the J gene end by 3 bases; junction bases not matched to a gene: 6. The CDR3 is made up of 16 amino acids. This CDR3 reads CATSEGLAGSYNEQFF. DNA of the CDR3: TGTGCCACCAGTGAGGGCCTAGCGGGGAGCTACAATGAGCAGTTCTTC.

The chain links TRBV7-9 to TRBJ2-2, with 8 bases lining up with TRBD1. Germline-derived CDR1 and CDR2 are SEHNR and FQNEAQ (reference sequence). This CDR3 contains 16 residues. V lost 5 bases and J lost 7; bases outside the gene matches: 12. CDR3 in amino acids: CASSRRTGIMGGELFF. As DNA, the CDR3 is TGTGCCAGCAGCCGAAGGACAGGGATAATGGGCGGGGAGCTGTTTTTT.

The CDR3 sequence: CASSLRGRGYNEQFF. For the CDR3, the DNA is TGTGCCAGCAGCTTACGCGGGAGGGGCTACAATGAGCAGTTCTTC. The V call is TRBV5-4, the J call TRBJ2-1; 9 bases align to TRBD2. The CDR3 is 15 amino acids. V shed 2 bases, J shed 3 bases, and the junction held 3 bases outside the gene matches. Germline CDR1 reads SGHNT; CDR2 reads YYREEE (reference sequence).

The chain joins TRBV6-1 to TRBJ1-5; maybe TRBD1 (6 bases). The CDR3 runs to 17 residues. V was pared by 6 bases and J by 2 bases, with 20 bases between. Germline CDR1 and CDR2: MNHNS and SASEGT. The CDR3 nucleotides read TGTGCCAGCAGGGCATCAACAGGGCAAGAGGGCAATCAGCCCCAGCATTTT. Its translation: CASRASTGQEGNQPQHF.

The chain recombines TRBV6-1 with TRBJ2-1; 12 nucleotides agree with TRBD2. V lost 6 bases to trimming and J lost 6 bases; unmatched junction nucleotides: 6. Germline V gene data show CDR1 as MNHNS and CDR2 as SASEGT. The CDR3 extends over 15 amino acids. In nucleotides, the CDR3 is TGTGCCAGCAGCGCACTAGCGGGAGGACTCAATGAGCAGTTCTTC. Residues: CASSALAGGLNEQFF.

The chain employs TRBV28 and TRBJ2-5; no clear D. Germline values: CDR1 MDHEN, CDR2 SYDVKM. Trimming shortened V by 7 bases and J by 5 bases, and 8 bases separated the two germline ends. The CDR3 spans 11 residues. CDR3 nucleotides: TGTGCCAGCACCCAGAGGGAGACCCAGTACTTC. Its protein is CASTQRETQYF.